These 23 T cell receptor beta chains were sequenced from one sample in a study of cytomegalovirus exposure and HLA in healthy donors. The PCR made use of 60 Vbeta and 13 Jbeta primers. Here immunoSEQ multiplex PCR was the method, and the copy in TCRdb shows in-frame clones only, minus some. The sample has approximately 77,000 clones, about three quarters seen once. The sequencing sample was made of PBMCs. The receptors derive from a man aged 35-49 years in good health and CMV-seronegative.

In its sample, this clone was seen once. The CDR3 DNA reads as TGCGCCAGCAGCCACCGGAATGAGCAGTTCTTC. The encoded protein is CASSHRNEQFF. The chain recombines TRBV4-1 with TRBJ2-1; D uncertain. The CDR3 length is 11 residues. The ends were cut back, 3 bases at V and 7 bases at J, with 4 bases in the middle. CDR1 MGHRA and CDR2 YSYEKL come from the germline V gene.

The rearrangement links TRBV5-4 to TRBJ2-2; 11 positions match TRBD2. This CDR3 contains 15 residues. CDR1 SGHNT and CDR2 YYREEE come from the germline V gene (reference sequence). The V gene end was trimmed by 4 bases and the J gene end by 4 bases; junction bases not matched to a gene: 3. The DNA of the CDR3 is TGTGCCAGCAGCACGCTAGCGGGAGGCACCGGGGAGCTGTTTTTT. This encodes CASSTLAGGTGELFF.

The chain is built from TRBV29-1 and TRBJ1-4, with D maybe TRBD1 (5 bases). Trimming removed 2 bases from V and 7 bases from J, with 20 bases in between. CDR1 is SQVTM, CDR2 ANQGSEA, per germline. The CDR3 covers 16 residues. This CDR3 is CSVEILTDFQGEKLFF. CDR3 nucleotide sequence: TGCAGCGTTGAAATACTGACAGATTTCCAGGGTGAAAAACTGTTTTTT.

This chain's CDR3 is CASSFATPYEQYF. For the CDR3, the DNA is TGCGCCAGCAGCTTTGCGACTCCCTACGAGCAGTACTTC. V gene TRBV5-1 combines with J gene TRBJ2-7; D is unresolved. V gave up 2 bases and J gave up 2 bases, with 8 bases separating them. The V gene's germline CDR1 is SGHRS and CDR2 YFSETQ. The CDR3 consists of 13 residues.

This chain links TRBV19 with TRBJ1-5, with a weak D call TRBD1 (5 bases). Trimming stripped 3 bases from V and 6 bases from J, with 6 bases between. Germline values: CDR1 LNHDA, CDR2 SQIVND (reference sequence). The CDR3 length is 12 residues. CDR3 sequence: CASSIRVQPQHF. The CDR3 region has the DNA TGTGCCAGTAGTATCAGGGTTCAGCCCCAGCATTTT.

This clone was found a few times. This chain links TRBV6-1 with TRBJ2-5; D is unclear. V lost 10 bases to trimming and J lost 2 bases, with 11 bases between them. Germline CDR1 is MNHNS and CDR2 is SASEGT. The CDR3 has 12 amino acids. DNA of the CDR3: TGTGCCACGGCGGCTCTACAAGAGACCCAGTACTTC. This codes for CATAALQETQYF.

In its sample, this clone was seen a few times. The chain has TRBV30 and TRBJ2-5; D unclear. Trimming cost V 4 bases and J 1 base, with 10 bases left between them. Germline V gene sequence: CDR1 GTSNPN, CDR2 SVGIG (reference sequence). CDR3 length equals 13 residues. CDR3 coding DNA: TGTGCCTGGATACAGCCGTCCCAAGAGACCCAGTACTTC. It encodes CAWIQPSQETQYF.

The J gene is TRBJ1-2, the V gene TRBV28, with 7 bases fitting TRBD1. The junction had 1 base not matched to a gene; V was cut back by 5 bases and J by 1 base. Germline V gene sequence: CDR1 MDHEN, CDR2 SYDVKM. This CDR3 has 13 residues. CDR3 nucleotides: TGTGCCAGCAGTCCAGGGGGTAACTATGGCTACACCTTC. Protein product: CASSPGGNYGYTF.

The chain recombines TRBV2 with TRBJ2-7, with 9 nucleotides matching TRBD1. Germline V CDR1 and CDR2: SNHLY, FYNNEI. V shed 3 bases and J 6 bases; nucleotides not matched to a gene: 9. CDR3 size: 15 residues. As DNA, the CDR3 is TGTGCCAGCAGTGACCGAGCCCCGGACAGGGGCGAGCAGTACTTC. Protein sequence: CASSDRAPDRGEQYF.

The V gene is TRBV19, the J gene TRBJ1-2; tentative D call: TRBD1 (6 bases). V was clipped by 2 bases and J by 4 bases, with 14 bases between them. The CDR3 is made up of 15 amino acids. From germline, CDR1 is LNHDA and CDR2 SQIVND (reference sequence). DNA for the CDR3: TGTGCCAGTAGTATAAACCAGGGGTCCCTCTATGGCTACACCTTC. Its translation: CASSINQGSLYGYTF. Together with reference TRBV19 and TRBJ1-2, the CDR3 gives the full variable domain: DGGITQSPKYLFRKEGQNVTLSCEQNLNHDAMYWYRQDPGQGLRLIYYSQIVNDFQKGDIAEGYSVSREKKESFPLTVTSAQKNPTAFYLCASSINQGSLYGYTFGSGTRLTVV.

With regard to this clone: Mismatch with germline at one junction end may stem from a read error. The V and J genes are TRBV7-7 and TRBJ1-1, with D uncertain. This CDR3 spans 13 amino acids. Germline V lookup: CDR1 SSHAT, CDR2 FNYEAQ (reference sequence). CDR3 sequence reads: CASSPSIGAEAFF. DNA of the CDR3: TGTGCTAGCAGCCCCAGTATAGGAGCTGAAGCTTTCTTT.

V and J are TRBV4-2 and TRBJ2-1; 11 nucleotides match TRBD2. The germline V gene has CDR1 LGHNA and CDR2 YNFKEQ. This CDR3 spans 16 amino acids. V trimming: 4 bases; J trimming: 3 bases; junction bases outside the gene matches: 5. The CDR3 DNA reads as TGTGCCAGCAGCCCTCGACTAGCGGGGTACTACAATGAGCAGTTCTTC. It specifies CASSPRLAGYYNEQFF.

The rearrangement joins TRBV25-1 to TRBJ1-3, with 10 bases fitting TRBD1. The J call is uncertain, as TRBJ2-2 better fits the DNA end. Per the germline V gene, CDR1 is MGHDK and CDR2 is SYGVNS. This CDR3 has 15 residues. The chain's CDR3 is CASSSGTGDTGELFF. Here the CDR3 DNA reads TGTGCCAGCAGTTCCGGGACAGGGGACACCGGGGAGCTGTTTTTT.

The chain couples TRBV5-4 to TRBJ2-5; 10 nucleotides agree with TRBD2. The CDR3 runs to 15 residues. Germline V lookup: CDR1 SGHNT, CDR2 YYREEE (reference sequence). Trimming removed 4 bases from V and 2 bases from J; junction bases left unmatched: 5. The CDR3 here is CASSPVLAGQETQYF. The DNA for the CDR3 is TGTGCCAGCAGCCCGGTACTAGCGGGGCAAGAGACCCAGTACTTC. Supplemented by reference TRBV5-4 and TRBJ2-5, the full variable domain reads ETGVTQSPTHLIKTRGQQVTLRCSSQSGHNTVSWYQQALGQGPQFIFQYYREEENGRGNFPPRFSGLQFPNYSSELNVNALELDDSALYLCASSPVLAGQETQYFGPGTRLLVL.

The CDR3 protein is CASSQEGGSNNEQFF. Written as DNA, the CDR3 is TGTGCCAGCAGCCAAGAGGGCGGGAGCAACAATGAGCAGTTCTTC. The gene calls are TRBV4-2 and TRBJ2-1; 7 nucleotides match TRBD2. The V gene end was trimmed by 0 bases and the J gene end by 5 bases; junction bases not matched to a gene: 4. Per germline, CDR1 LGHNA and CDR2 YNFKEQ. CDR3 length equals 15 residues.

The chain employs TRBV6-5 and TRBJ2-3; D call uncertain. CDR1 MNHEY and CDR2 SVGAGI come from the germline V gene. The CDR3 is 14 amino acids. The germline V and J ends were trimmed by 4 bases and 1 base, with 9 bases remaining between them. The CDR3 nucleotides are TGTGCCAGCAGTTCGTCCTCTCGCACAGATACGCAGTATTTT. It codes for CASSSSSRTDTQYF.

The rearrangement uses TRBV19 and TRBJ1-1, with D uncertain. The CDR3 consists of 13 residues. Looked up from germline, CDR1 is LNHDA and CDR2 is SQIVND (reference sequence). The V end lost 1 base, the J end lost 5 bases, and 8 bases lay between the germline ends. CDR3 amino acids: CASSIGRRTEAFF. CDR3 coding DNA: TGTGCCAGTAGTATAGGAAGGCGGACTGAAGCTTTCTTT.

The CDR3 DNA reads TGTGCCAGCAGCCCGTCGACAGGGAGGACCTACAATGAGCAGTTCTTC. It encodes CASSPSTGRTYNEQFF. The J gene is TRBJ2-1, the V gene TRBV7-2; TRBD1 is a possible D gene (7 bases). Germline V gene sequence: CDR1 SGHTA, CDR2 FQGNSA. This CDR3 has 16 residues. Trimming took off 5 bases at V and 2 bases at J, with 16 bases between the two ends.

This rearrangement joins TRBV7-2 to TRBJ1-5, with TRBD1 matching over 9 bases. Per the germline V gene, CDR1 is SGHTA and CDR2 is FQGNSA. The CDR3 consists of 15 residues. Trimming took 4 bases from V and 7 from J; bases not matched to a gene: 8. The CDR3 is CASSSGTGWGQPQHF. The CDR3, as DNA: TGTGCCAGCAGCTCCGGGACAGGGTGGGGCCAGCCCCAGCATTTT.

The chain is built from TRBV4-1 and TRBJ1-4; 8 bases agree with TRBD1. The CDR3 contains 16 residues. Germline loops: CDR1 MGHRA, CDR2 YSYEKL. V shed 1 base and J 3 bases; nucleotides not matched to a gene: 4. The CDR3 DNA reads as TGCGCCAGCAGCCAAGGACAGGGGATCGCTAATGAAAAACTGTTTTTT. Translating it yields CASSQGQGIANEKLFF.

The chain uses TRBV13 and TRBJ2-1, with a weak D call TRBD1 (6 bases). Germline values: CDR1 PRHDT, CDR2 FYEKMQ (reference sequence). CDR3 length: 13 residues. Trimming cost V 0 bases and J 6 bases, with 6 bases left between them. CDR3 loop: CASSLGGGNEQFF. DNA of the CDR3: TGTGCCAGCAGCTTAGGAGGGGGCAATGAGCAGTTCTTC.

This clone was counted only a few times. As DNA, the CDR3 is TGTGCCAGTAGCGCCGAGACAGGGAATAGCCGTGGCTACACCTTC. Residues: CASSAETGNSRGYTF. The rearrangement links TRBV19 to TRBJ1-2; 7 bases line up with TRBD1. Looked up from germline, CDR1 is LNHDA and CDR2 is SQIVND (reference sequence). This CDR3 is built from 15 residues. V was pared by 6 bases and J by 7 bases, with 14 bases of the junction left unmatched.

The gene calls are TRBV7-2 and TRBJ2-7; a weak D match, TRBD2 (6 bases). The CDR3 runs to 15 residues. Germline V CDR1 and CDR2: SGHTA, FQGNSA. V lost 3 bases to trimming and J lost 7 bases, with 19 bases between them. The CDR3 coding sequence is TGTGCCAGCAGCTTGGACGGGACTCCCCCGTCGGAGCAGTACTTC. Translating gives CASSLDGTPPSEQYF.